The 25 T cell receptor beta chains reported below all come from one sample, sequenced in a study of spatial heterogeneity in lung cancer. A single record per CDR3 protein comes from TCRdb applying MiXCR to the 5' RACE reads. Among around 11,000 distinct CDR3 sequences, around 7.9% were seen once, and the ten largest hold around a fifth. Time point noted: sample taken at primary tumor resection. No cognate antigen is known for these TCRs. Whole-study findings and limits: In tumors, expanded intratumoral alpha and beta TCR counts tracked mutation counts.

Here the sequenced sample was lung tumor tissue, taken at surgery. Receptors were obtained from a female donor with early-stage non-small cell lung cancer.

This clonotype was picked up many times. Being off target in a library aimed at alpha chains, this beta chain has a size of little meaning. This chain uses TRBV4-2 with TRBJ2-7; D unclear. The germline CDR1 and CDR2 sequences are LGHNA and YNFKEQ. V lost 0 bases to trimming and J lost 3 bases, with 12 bases between them. The CDR3 length is 15 residues. As DNA, the CDR3 is TGTGCCAGCAGCCAAGATCTTCGGAAGAACTACGAGCAGTACTTC. Encoded protein: CASSQDLRKNYEQYF.

This clonotype was picked up many times. This beta chain is a stray sequence in a library constructed for alpha chains; its clone size is not meaningful. The gene calls are TRBV3-1 and TRBJ2-5; TRBD2 might be the D (5 bases). V was trimmed by 1 base and J by 1 base, leaving 10 bases between them. The CDR3 length is 15 residues. The germline V gene encodes CDR1 LGHDT and CDR2 YNNKEL (reference sequence). The CDR3 loop is CASSQGTVLQETQYF. DNA for the CDR3: TGTGCCAGCAGCCAAGGGACTGTCCTCCAAGAGACCCAGTACTTC.

Concerning this clonotype itself: Since the library was made to target alpha chains, this beta chain is a stray read and its abundance is not meaningful. V and J are TRBV21-1 and TRBJ1-5. TRBV21-1 corresponds to a pseudogene. The CDR3 length is 17 residues. CDR3 coding DNA: TGTGCCAGCAGACCCGCTGAAGACGGATATAGCAATCAGCCCCAGCATTTT. It translates to CASRPAEDGYSNQPQHF.

This clonotype has ten or more counts. This beta chain is a stray read from a library made for alpha chains; its abundance is not meaningful. The chain has TRBV12-3 or TRBV12-4 and TRBJ1-5, with unresolved D. V lost 0 bases and J lost 6, with 12 bases in between. This CDR3 spans 15 amino acids. Here the CDR3 reads CASSLAFGFGQPQHF. The CDR3 nucleotides are TGTGCCAGCAGTTTAGCGTTTGGGTTTGGTCAGCCCCAGCATTTT.

This clonotype came up many times. Little can be read into the size of this beta chain, an off-target read in a library designed for alpha chains. The rearrangement joins TRBV20-1 to TRBJ2-5; tentative D call: TRBD1 (6 bases). With 6 bases removed from V and 9 bases from J, the gap between germline ends came to 20 bases. Germline-derived CDR1 and CDR2 are DFQATT and SNEGSKA (reference sequence). The CDR3 is 13 residues long. In DNA, the CDR3 is TGCAGTGCCCCGGACAGCGGCAAGGGAGCCCAGTACTTC. It translates to CSAPDSGKGAQYF.

This clonotype showed up many times. This beta chain is a stray read from a library made for alpha chains; its abundance is not meaningful. The rearrangement uses TRBV12-3 or TRBV12-4 and TRBJ1-1; 7 bases are shared with TRBD1. The CDR3 covers 14 residues. J gave up 0 bases and V 3 bases, and 1 base lay outside the gene matches. The CDR3 bases are TGTGCCAGCAGTTTCCAGGGGGTGAACACTGAAGCTTTCTTT. Encoded protein: CASSFQGVNTEAFF.

Points on this clonotype: Given a much more abundant clone one base away, this may be a read error. The CDR3 does not close with the conserved phenylalanine or tryptophan, likely indicating a read error. Since it is a stray read in a library aimed at alpha chains, this beta chain has a size that is not meaningful. The J gene is TRBJ2-5, the V gene TRBV28; TRBD2 might be the D (6 bases). Germline loops: CDR1 MDHEN, CDR2 SYDVKM. Trimming took 7 bases from V and 1 from J, leaving 16 bases between them. The CDR3 sequence is 15 residues long. This CDR3 reads CASKAGGDFQETQYS. CDR3 nucleotides: TGTGCCAGCAAAGCCGGAGGGGACTTCCAAGAGACCCAGTACTCC.

By proportion, this clonotype is medium-sized. This beta chain is a stray sequence in a library constructed for alpha chains; its clone size is not meaningful. The rearrangement joins TRBV9 to TRBJ1-2; D perhaps matches TRBD1 (6 bases). The V end lost 0 bases, the J end lost 7 bases, and 19 bases lay between the germline ends. This CDR3 contains 16 residues. CDR1 is SGDLS and CDR2 is YYNGEE in the germline V gene. The chain's CDR3 is CASSVGGGTQVGGYTF. DNA of the CDR3: TGTGCCAGCAGCGTAGGTGGGGGCACGCAAGTCGGTGGCTACACCTTC.

Many counts were recorded for this clonotype. Because the library targeted alpha chains, this beta chain is an off-target read whose size means little. The chain has TRBV24-1 and TRBJ2-3; the D gene is possibly TRBD2 (6 bases). Trimming left V 2 bases short and J 4 bases short, with 21 bases between. The CDR3 has 18 residues. The germline gives CDR1 KGHDR, CDR2 SFDVKD. CDR3 DNA: TGTGCCACCAGTGATTGGGGCCCGGCGGGAAGGGTGGCAGATACGCAGTATTTT. It is translated as CATSDWGPAGRVADTQYF.

This clonotype came up many times. The library was built for alpha chains, so this beta chain is an off-target read and its size means little. CDR3 residues: CASSYSGTGAGNTIYF. The DNA for the CDR3 is TGTGCCAGCAGTTACTCCGGGACAGGGGCTGGAAACACCATATATTTT. This chain uses TRBV6-5 with TRBJ1-3, with TRBD1 matching over 10 bases. This CDR3 has 16 residues. Germline trimming cut 0 bases from V and 2 bases from J; bases unmatched to any gene: 1. Germline V CDR1 and CDR2: MNHEY, SVGAGI.

This clonotype was observed many times. A library prepared for alpha chains yielded this beta chain as an off-target read; its size is of little meaning. This sequence joins TRBV2 and TRBJ2-7, with D possibly TRBD2 on 5 matching bases. Trimming took 11 bases from V and 0 from J, leaving 14 bases between them. This CDR3 has 13 amino acids. Germline CDR1 and CDR2: SNHLY and FYNNEI. The CDR3 sequence: CAWAGESSYEQYF. The DNA for the CDR3 is TGTGCCTGGGCGGGCGAAAGCTCCTACGAGCAGTACTTC.

This clonotype was detected ten times or more. With the library built for alpha chains, this beta chain is off target and its frequency is not meaningful. The CDR3 nucleotides are TGTGCCAGCAGCGCTCTAGGGCGTAATTACAATGAGCAGTTCTTC. Translating it yields CASSALGRNYNEQFF. The chain combines TRBV9 with TRBJ2-1; D not resolved. Germline V lookup: CDR1 SGDLS, CDR2 YYNGEE. This CDR3 region has 15 residues. V shed 3 bases and J shed 4 bases, with 14 bases lying between them.

By proportion, this clonotype is medium-sized. The library was designed around alpha chains, so this beta chain is a stray read whose abundance carries little weight. This sequence joins TRBV7-9 and TRBJ1-5; 10 bases line up with TRBD1. CDR1 and CDR2 (germline): SEHNR, FQNEAQ (reference sequence). V lost 5 bases to trimming and J lost 5 bases; unmatched junction nucleotides: 6. The CDR3 contains 15 residues. DNA of the CDR3: TGTGCCAGCAGCGGACAGGGGGTAAGAGATCAGCCCCAGCATTTT. It yields the protein CASSGQGVRDQPQHF. Full variable domain (remainder filled in from reference TRBV7-9 and TRBJ1-5): DTGVSQNPRHKITKRGQNVTFRCDPISEHNRLYWYRQTLGQGPEFLTYFQNEAQLEKSRLLSDRFSAERPKGSFSTLEIQRTEQGDSAMYLCASSGQGVRDQPQHFGDGTRLSIL.

This clonotype was found many times. A library prepared for alpha chains yielded this beta chain as an off-target read; its size is of little meaning. The chain employs TRBV7-2 and TRBJ2-1, with 9 bases aligning to TRBD2. The trim removed 2 bases at V and 2 bases at J, leaving 4 bases unmatched. The CDR3 length is 16 residues. Germline loops: CDR1 SGHTA, CDR2 FQGNSA. The CDR3 protein is CASSLYSGGTYNEQFF. The CDR3 bases are TGTGCCAGCAGCTTATATAGCGGGGGCACCTACAATGAGCAGTTCTTC.

This clonotype has ten or more counts. This beta chain is an unintended read in a library built for alpha chains; its size means little. The J gene is TRBJ1-5, the V gene TRBV29-1; D is unclear. Germline V gene lookup returns CDR1 SQVTM and CDR2 ANQGSEA. The length of the CDR3 is 13 residues. V lost 7 bases and J 5 bases, leaving 15 bases between the germline ends. Written as DNA, the CDR3 is TGCAGCGCCTCGAAGGGAAGCGATCAGCCCCAGCATTTT. Protein: CSASKGSDQPQHF.

There are a few counts of this clonotype. Since it is a stray read in a library aimed at alpha chains, this beta chain has a size that is not meaningful. V and J are TRBV12-3 or TRBV12-4 and TRBJ1-1, with D uncertain. CDR3 length: 13 residues. The V end was cut by 7 bases, the J end by 6 bases, with 15 bases between. In DNA form, the CDR3 reads TGTGCCAGCACCCCCGGGGTCGGGCCTGAAGCTTTCTTT. It specifies CASTPGVGPEAFF.

In its sample, this clonotype ranks as medium-sized. The library was designed around alpha chains, so this beta chain is a stray read whose abundance carries little weight. The rearrangement links TRBV6-1 to TRBJ2-2; D gene ambiguous. Trimming removed 2 bases at V and 5 bases at J, with 6 bases between. This CDR3 has 13 amino acids. The germline gives CDR1 MNHNS, CDR2 SASEGT. The CDR3 DNA reads as TGTGCCAGCAGTGAAATGGAAACCGGGGAGCTGTTTTTT. Protein: CASSEMETGELFF.

This clonotype appeared a few times. Being off target in a library aimed at alpha chains, this beta chain has a size of little meaning. The rearrangement uses TRBV6-2 or TRBV6-3 and TRBJ1-6, with D unresolved. Between the trimmed V and J ends, which lost 0 bases and 13 bases, there was a span of 7 bases. The CDR3 covers 12 residues. The germline gives CDR1 MNHEY, CDR2 SVGEGT. The CDR3 reads CASSYSKTPLHF. Here the CDR3 DNA reads TGTGCCAGCAGTTACTCGAAAACGCCCCTCCACTTT.

This clonotype has at least ten counts. This beta chain is a stray read from a library made for alpha chains; its abundance is not meaningful. The V gene is TRBV6-5, the J gene TRBJ2-5; D may be TRBD1 (5 bases). CDR3 size: 13 residues. Trimming took 6 bases from V and 3 from J, leaving 11 bases between them. Germline CDR1 MNHEY, CDR2 SVGAGI. The CDR3 DNA is TGTGCCAGCAGACGACAGACAAAAGAGACCCAGTACTTC. Its protein is CASRRQTKETQYF.

This clonotype was counted many times. The library was designed around alpha chains, so this beta chain is a stray read whose abundance carries little weight. The CDR3 region has the DNA TGTGCCAGCAGTCACCTAGACGGAGACTACGAGCAGTACTTC. This sequence encodes CASSHLDGDYEQYF. The rearrangement uses TRBV6-5 and TRBJ2-7; no clear D. V was shortened by 5 bases and J by 3 bases, with 14 bases between the two germline ends. The CDR3 is 14 amino acids. The germline gives CDR1 MNHEY, CDR2 SVGAGI.

This clonotype was detected ten times or more. This beta chain slipped into a library made for alpha chains as a stray read, so its size is not meaningful. The chain links TRBV6-1 to TRBJ2-3, with 7 positions matching TRBD1. The V segment lost 6 bases and the J segment 1 base; nucleotides outside the gene matches: 13. Looked up from germline, CDR1 is MNHNS and CDR2 is SASEGT. CDR3 length equals 17 residues. The CDR3 loop reads CASSTTEAGQGTDTQYF. For the CDR3, the DNA is TGTGCCAGCAGCACAACAGAAGCAGGACAGGGCACAGATACGCAGTATTTT.

This clonotype was recorded many times. This beta chain is a stray sequence in a library constructed for alpha chains; its clone size is not meaningful. This rearrangement joins TRBV6-6 to TRBJ2-1, with a tentative D call TRBD1 (6 bases). This CDR3 comprises 11 residues. The V gene lost 2 bases and the J gene lost 10 bases, with 6 bases spanning the gap. Looked up from germline, CDR1 is MNHNY and CDR2 is SVGAGI (reference sequence). The CDR3 is CASSYDREQFF. CDR3 DNA: TGTGCCAGCAGTTACGACAGGGAGCAGTTCTTC.

With respect to this clonotype: With the library built for alpha chains, this beta chain is off target and its frequency is not meaningful. This chain links TRBV20-1 with TRBJ1-1; TRBD1 is a possible D gene (5 bases). Trimming stripped 6 bases from V and 3 bases from J, with 14 bases between. CDR3 length equals 13 residues. Germline lookup yields CDR1 DFQATT and CDR2 SNEGSKA (reference sequence). CDR3 bases: TGCAGTGCCGAGGAGGGGTGGGACACTGAAGCTTTCTTT. It translates to CSAEEGWDTEAFF.

Many counts were recorded for this clonotype. Since the library was made to target alpha chains, this beta chain is a stray read and its abundance is not meaningful. This sequence joins TRBV5-1 and TRBJ2-7; 9 nucleotides align to TRBD1. V shed 3 bases, J shed 1 base, and the junction held 5 bases outside the gene matches. Germline CDR1 is SGHRS and CDR2 is YFSETQ. The CDR3 covers 15 residues. CDR3 nucleotides: TGCGCCAGCAGCTGGGGACAGGGAGTTTCCTACGAGCAGTACTTC. Amino acid sequence: CASSWGQGVSYEQYF.

This clonotype has a count of ten or more. A library prepared for alpha chains yielded this beta chain as an off-target read; its size is of little meaning. The V and J genes are TRBV7-3 and TRBJ2-1, with D possibly being TRBD1 (5 bases). Germline values: CDR1 SGHTA, CDR2 FQGTGA. V was trimmed by 3 bases and J by 1 base, leaving 13 bases between them. This CDR3 contains 16 residues. The CDR3 region has the DNA TGTGCCAGCAGCTTCCAACCAGGGATATCCTACAATGAGCAGTTCTTC. Translation gives CASSFQPGISYNEQFF.